The entry that follows covers one TCR beta chain sequence. This sample was included in a study of blood T cell repertoires in COVID-19. Study-level information: Collection of acute and convalescent COVID-19 samples took place in the United States, Italy and Spain.

Clones were sequenced by immunoSEQ multiplex PCR, and TCRdb holds only the in-frame ones, with some missing. The repertoire has around 420,000 clones, 88% of them found once; the top ten carry approximately 2%. The CDR3 is 12 amino acids. Trimming stripped 7 bases from V and 1 base from J, with 7 bases between. Germline V gene sequence: CDR1 MNHEY, CDR2 SVGAGI. Sequenced: PBMCs or T cells enriched from blood (not recorded which). The chain recombines TRBV6-5 with TRBJ1-1; no firm D call. The sequence came from a woman aged 40 to 49 with acute COVID-19. CDR3 nucleotides: TGTGCCAGCACCGGTTCGAACACTGAAGCTTTCTTT. This translates into CASTGSNTEAFF.